These 21 T cell receptor beta chains originate from one sample sequenced in a study of post-analysis software for immune sequencing data. Broader study findings: The study found TRBV5-6, TRBV5-1 and TRBV20-1 among roughly 5 TRBV segments more frequent in patients than controls.

No antigen is known for these receptors. TCR beta cDNA libraries had unique molecular identifiers. One entry per CDR3 protein results from TCRdb running MiXCR on the PCR reads. The data hold roughly 410,000 distinct CDR3 sequences, with roughly 36% observed a single time. The material sequenced was blood. The receptor source for this set is a girl aged 10 to 17 with multiple sclerosis.

There are many counts of this clonotype. CDR3 coding DNA: TGTGCCAGCAGTTTAGTGGTAGAGTACGGGACCCAGTACTTC. This gives the protein CASSLVVEYGTQYF. The chain is built from TRBV12-3 or TRBV12-4 and TRBJ2-5; D is undetermined. This CDR3 has 14 residues. Trimming shortened V by 1 base and J by 7 bases, and 13 bases separated the two germline ends.

This clonotype appeared a single time. CDR3 sequence (DNA): TGTGCTACTATGGGGCAGGGGATTAATCAGCCCCAGCATTTT. It specifies CATMGQGINQPQHF. The V call is TRBV2, the J call TRBJ1-5; D perhaps matches TRBD1 (6 bases). The CDR3 loop spans 14 amino acids. Looked up from germline, CDR1 is SNHLY and CDR2 is FYNNEI.

The chain combines TRBV12-3 or TRBV12-4 with TRBJ2-1; 7 bases line up with TRBD1. V trimming: 5 bases; J trimming: 0 bases; junction bases outside the gene matches: 4. This CDR3 has 15 residues. The CDR3 region has the DNA TGTGCCAGCAGTCCCCGGGACAGCTCCTACAATGAGCAGTTCTTC. Encoded protein: CASSPRDSSYNEQFF.

This clonotype was found many times. The chain is built from TRBV20-1 and TRBJ2-7; 8 nucleotides line up with TRBD2. Germline CDR1 is DFQATT and CDR2 is SNEGSKA (reference sequence). Trimming cost V 5 bases and J 0 bases; bases outside gene matches: 9. The CDR3 length is 15 residues. Written as DNA, the CDR3 is TGCAGTGCTCCGTCCTTGCGGGGGGCCTCCTACGAGCAGTACTTC. As protein: CSAPSLRGASYEQYF.

This clonotype was seen a handful of times. V gene TRBV3-1 combines with J gene TRBJ1-1; D might be TRBD1 (5 bases). This CDR3 spans 15 amino acids. Germline V gene data show CDR1 as LGHDT and CDR2 as YNNKEL (reference sequence). V shed 4 bases and J shed 4 bases, with 16 bases lying between them. The CDR3 sequence is CASSPQGSSGTEAFF. The CDR3 DNA is TGTGCCAGCAGCCCGCAGGGTTCCTCGGGCACTGAAGCTTTCTTT.

The chain recombines TRBV7-2 with TRBJ2-7, with D possibly called TRBD1 or TRBD2 (5 bases each). With the DNA end fitting TRBJ2-5 better, the J assignment may be wrong. From germline, CDR1 is SGHTA and CDR2 FQGNSA. This CDR3 comprises 15 residues. The CDR3: CASSVDRDPRETQYF. The CDR3 nucleotides are TGTGCCAGCAGCGTCGACCGGGACCCGCGGGAGACCCAGTACTTC.

This clonotype was counted a few times. This chain uses TRBV5-1 with TRBJ2-1, with D hard to call. Deletions cut 8 bases from V and 4 bases from J, with 7 bases between. Looked up from germline, CDR1 is SGHRS and CDR2 is YFSETQ. The CDR3 has 11 residues. The CDR3 sequence: CASRIYNEQFF. The DNA of the CDR3 is TGCGCCAGTAGGATATACAATGAGCAGTTCTTC.

This sequence joins TRBV7-2 and TRBJ2-3; D call uncertain. This CDR3 contains 16 residues. In germline, CDR1 is SGHTA, CDR2 FQGNSA. V lost 5 bases to trimming and J lost 2 bases, with 17 bases between them. CDR3 amino acids: CASSLNRYRPTDTQYF. The DNA of the CDR3 is TGTGCCAGCAGCCTGAACCGGTACCGCCCCACAGATACGCAGTATTTT. Using reference TRBV7-2 and TRBJ2-3 for the parts outside the CDR3, the full variable domain is GAGVSQSPSNKVTEKGKDVELRCDPISGHTALYWYRQSLGQGLEFLIYFQGNSAPDKSGLPSDRFSAERTGGSVSTLTIQRTQQEDSAVYLCASSLNRYRPTDTQYFGPGTRLTVL.

This clonotype has ten or more counts. The chain has TRBV12-3 or TRBV12-4 and TRBJ2-1, with 7 bases matching TRBD2. CDR3 size: 14 residues. Trimming removed 5 bases from V and 8 bases from J; junction bases left unmatched: 9. CDR3 in DNA: TGTGCCAGCAGTGGTCCTGGGGGGGACGATGAGCAGTTCTTC. Its translation: CASSGPGGDDEQFF.

The genes are TRBV6-2 or TRBV6-3 and TRBJ1-5; D is ambiguous. The CDR3 loop spans 15 amino acids. Trimming left V 2 bases short and J 0 bases short, with 8 bases between. Germline V lookup: CDR1 MNHEY, CDR2 SVGEGT. The CDR3 DNA is TGTGCCAGCAGTTACAGGCAGACTAGCAATCAGCCCCAGCATTTT. This codes for CASSYRQTSNQPQHF.

This clonotype was observed a handful of times. The CDR3 coding sequence is TGTGCCAGCAGCCAAGAGGGGAGCAACGAGCAGTACTTC. It codes for CASSQEGSNEQYF. The chain uses TRBV14 and TRBJ2-7, with a possible D match to TRBD2 (5 bases). The germline gives CDR1 SGHDN, CDR2 FVKESK. V lost 0 bases and J 5 bases, leaving 8 bases between the germline ends. The length of the CDR3 is 13 residues.

V usage is TRBV7-9 and J usage is TRBJ2-7; 8 bases agree with TRBD1. The CDR3 contains 18 residues. Trimming removed 5 bases from V and 0 bases from J; junction bases left unmatched: 15. Per germline, CDR1 SEHNR and CDR2 FQNEAQ (reference sequence). For the CDR3, the DNA is TGTGCCAGCAGCCAAGGGGTGGCGGACAGGGACCCCTCCTACGAGCAGTACTTC. Protein sequence: CASSQGVADRDPSYEQYF.

The chain carries TRBV7-2 and TRBJ1-5; D is unresolved. V was cut by 1 base and J by 3 bases, with 10 bases left in between. The CDR3 has 15 residues. Germline CDR1 reads SGHTA; CDR2 reads FQGNSA. Here the CDR3 reads CASSLGPGFNQPQHF. In nucleotides, the CDR3 is TGTGCCAGCAGCTTAGGTCCGGGTTTCAATCAGCCCCAGCATTTT.

The chain is built from TRBV15 and TRBJ1-5; no definite D call. The CDR3 has 14 amino acids. Germline loops: CDR1 LNHNV, CDR2 YYDKDF (reference sequence). Trimming removed 8 bases from V and 1 base from J, with 12 bases in between. The CDR3 protein is CATDYYLSNQPQHF. For the CDR3, the DNA is TGTGCCACCGACTACTATCTGAGCAATCAGCCCCAGCATTTT.

The chain is built from TRBV4-1 and TRBJ1-2; D call uncertain. The germline CDR1 and CDR2 sequences are MGHRA and YSYEKL. The CDR3 runs to 14 residues. Trimming pared 0 bases from V and 4 bases from J, leaving 9 bases between. The CDR3 here is CASSQDTASYGYTF. The CDR3 nucleotides are TGCGCCAGCAGCCAAGATACGGCTAGCTATGGCTACACCTTC.

This clonotype was detected only a few times. This chain joins TRBV20-1 and TRBJ2-5, with unresolved D. Trimming removed 6 bases from V and 2 bases from J, with 13 bases in between. This CDR3 comprises 13 residues. Germline CDR1 DFQATT, CDR2 SNEGSKA (reference sequence). CDR3 protein: CSAVVGPQETQYF. In nucleotides, the CDR3 is TGCAGTGCCGTGGTAGGGCCGCAAGAGACCCAGTACTTC.

This clonotype was found many times. The CDR3 sequence: CASSSSYTDTQYF. The CDR3, as DNA: TGTGCCAGCAGCTCCTCTTACACAGATACGCAGTATTTT. The genes are TRBV7-2 and TRBJ2-3; no firm D call. Germline lookup yields CDR1 SGHTA and CDR2 FQGNSA. CDR3 length: 13 amino acids. The V gene lost 4 bases and the J gene lost 2 bases, with 7 bases spanning the gap.

This clonotype showed up just a few times. The chain uses TRBV5-1 and TRBJ2-3; D might be TRBD1 (5 bases). CDR1 and CDR2 (germline): SGHRS, YFSETQ. Trimming took 0 bases from V and 5 from J, leaving 13 bases between them. This CDR3 has 15 residues. The chain's CDR3 is CASSLDSQGVDTQYF. CDR3 nucleotide sequence: TGCGCCAGCAGCTTGGATTCCCAGGGTGTAGATACGCAGTATTTT.

The chain employs TRBV2 and TRBJ1-2, with D possibly TRBD1 on 6 matching bases. Trimming took 4 bases from V and 3 from J, leaving 15 bases between them. The CDR3 loop spans 15 amino acids. The germline gives CDR1 SNHLY, CDR2 FYNNEI. The CDR3: CASSAGRGADYGYTF. For the CDR3, the DNA is TGTGCCAGCAGTGCTGGTCGGGGGGCCGACTATGGCTACACCTTC. The full variable domain, rest sourced from reference TRBV2 and TRBJ1-2, is EPEVTQTPSHQVTQMGQEVILRCVPISNHLYFYWYRQILGQKVEFLVSFYNNEISEKSEIFDDQFSVERPDGSNFTLKIRSTKLEDSAMYFCASSAGRGADYGYTFGSGTRLTVV.

In the case of this clonotype: An end of the junction does not agree with germline; a read error may underlie this. The chain employs TRBV7-9 and TRBJ2-2; the D is unclear. The V gene's germline CDR1 is SEHNR and CDR2 FQNEAQ (reference sequence). There are 14 residues in the CDR3. The CDR3 here is CASNLTGNTGELFF. In nucleotides, the CDR3 is TGTGCCAGCAACTTAACGGGGAACACCGGGGAGCTGTTTTTT.

This chain joins TRBV20-1 and TRBJ1-2; 7 nucleotides line up with TRBD1. Looked up from germline, CDR1 is DFQATT and CDR2 is SNEGSKA (reference sequence). Trimming took 8 bases from V and 8 from J; bases not matched to a gene: 8. This CDR3 is built from 11 residues. CDR3: CSITGAPGYTF. DNA for the CDR3: TGCAGTATCACAGGGGCGCCGGGCTACACCTTC.